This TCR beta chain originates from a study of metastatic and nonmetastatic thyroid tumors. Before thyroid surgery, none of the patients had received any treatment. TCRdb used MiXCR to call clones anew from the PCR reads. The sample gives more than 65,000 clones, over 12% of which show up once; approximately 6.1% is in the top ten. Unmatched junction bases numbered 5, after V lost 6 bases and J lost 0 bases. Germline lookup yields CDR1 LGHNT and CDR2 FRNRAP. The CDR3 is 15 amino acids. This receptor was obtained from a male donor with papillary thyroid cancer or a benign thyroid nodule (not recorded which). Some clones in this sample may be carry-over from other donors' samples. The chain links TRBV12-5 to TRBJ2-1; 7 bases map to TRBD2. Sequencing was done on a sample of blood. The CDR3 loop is CASGTQRGSYNEQFF. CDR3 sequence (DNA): TGTGCTAGTGGAACTCAGCGGGGCTCCTACAATGAGCAGTTCTTC.